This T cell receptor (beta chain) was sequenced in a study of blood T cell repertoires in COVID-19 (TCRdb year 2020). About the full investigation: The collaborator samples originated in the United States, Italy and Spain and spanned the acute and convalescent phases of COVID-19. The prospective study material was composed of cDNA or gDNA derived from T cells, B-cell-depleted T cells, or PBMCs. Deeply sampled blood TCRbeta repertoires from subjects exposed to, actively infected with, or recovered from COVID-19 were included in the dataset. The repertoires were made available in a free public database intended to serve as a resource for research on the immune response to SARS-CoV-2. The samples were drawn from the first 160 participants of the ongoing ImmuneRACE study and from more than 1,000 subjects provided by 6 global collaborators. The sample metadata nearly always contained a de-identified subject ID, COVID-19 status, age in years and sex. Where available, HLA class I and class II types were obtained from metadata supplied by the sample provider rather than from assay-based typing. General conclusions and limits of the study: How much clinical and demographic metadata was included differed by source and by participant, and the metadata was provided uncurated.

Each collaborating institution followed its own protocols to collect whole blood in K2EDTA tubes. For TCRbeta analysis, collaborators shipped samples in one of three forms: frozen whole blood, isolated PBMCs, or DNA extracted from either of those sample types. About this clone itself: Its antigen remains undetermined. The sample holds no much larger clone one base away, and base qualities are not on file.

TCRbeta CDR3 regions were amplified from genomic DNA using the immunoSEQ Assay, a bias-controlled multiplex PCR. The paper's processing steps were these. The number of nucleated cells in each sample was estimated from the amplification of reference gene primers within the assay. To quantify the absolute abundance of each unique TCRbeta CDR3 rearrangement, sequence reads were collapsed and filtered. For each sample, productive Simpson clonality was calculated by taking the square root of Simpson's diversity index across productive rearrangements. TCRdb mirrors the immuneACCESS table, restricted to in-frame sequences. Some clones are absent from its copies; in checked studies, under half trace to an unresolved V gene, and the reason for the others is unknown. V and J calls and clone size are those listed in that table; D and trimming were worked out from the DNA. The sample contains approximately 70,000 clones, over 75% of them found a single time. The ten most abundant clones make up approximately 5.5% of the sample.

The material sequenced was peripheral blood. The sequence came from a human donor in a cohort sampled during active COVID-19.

The DNA is as follows: TGTGCCAGCAGCCCGGGACAGCTCAATGAAAAACTGTTTTTT. This is translated as CASSPGQLNEKLFF. The sequence joins TRBV9 to TRBJ1-4, with TRBD1 identical over 7 junction bases. Compared with germline, V lacks 4 bases and J lacks 5 bases; bases without a gene match: 5. The CDR3 runs 14 residues from the cysteine to the phenylalanine. This entry keeps only the CDR3 DNA: 42 bases, framed from base 1. CDR1 and CDR2 (SGDLS, YYNGEE) derive from the germline V gene.